The 7 T cell receptor beta chains in this list originate from one sample, sequenced in a study of blood T cell repertoires in COVID-19. Only in-frame clones appear in the TCRdb table, and some are missing; sequencing was by immunoSEQ multiplex PCR. There are approximately 32,000 clones in the sample; 70% to 90% occur only once, and less than 5.5% lies in the top ten. The specimen sequenced was peripheral blood. The source of these receptors is a woman in her seventies with active COVID-19.

V and J are TRBV29-1 and TRBJ2-5; 7 bases match TRBD1. The CDR3 has 13 residues. Looked up from germline, CDR1 is SQVTM and CDR2 is ANQGSEA. V shed 6 bases and J 5 bases; nucleotides not matched to a gene: 9. The CDR3 sequence: CSVGDSPPETQYF. The CDR3 nucleotides are TGCAGCGTGGGGGACAGCCCCCCCGAGACCCAGTACTTC.

The chain has TRBV5-1 and TRBJ1-1, with TRBD1 matching over 8 bases. The CDR3 runs 13 residues. V dropped 0 bases and J dropped 7; count of bases not matched to a gene: 2. CDR1 is SGHRS, CDR2 YFSETQ, per germline. The CDR3 coding sequence is TGCGCCAGCAGCTTGGTTGACAGGGGTGAAGCTTTCTTT. Protein sequence: CASSLVDRGEAFF. Based on the CDR3 plus reference TRBV5-1 and TRBJ1-1, the full variable domain is KAGVTQTPRYLIKTRGQQVTLSCSPISGHRSVSWYQQTPGQGLQFLFEYFSETQRNKGNFPGRFSGRQFSNSRSEMNVSTLELGDSALYLCASSLVDRGEAFFGQGTRLTVV.

This chain joins TRBV12-5 and TRBJ2-3; 11 bases are shared with TRBD2. The J segment lost 2 bases and the V segment lost 7 bases, leaving 8 bases of the junction unmatched. Germline V CDR1 and CDR2: LGHNT, FRNRAP. This CDR3 has 16 residues. Here the CDR3 reads CASAPRTSGYTDTQYF. The CDR3 nucleotides read TGTGCTAGTGCCCCTCGGACTAGCGGGTACACAGATACGCAGTATTTT.

This chain joins TRBV24-1 and TRBJ1-2, with D unresolved. The CDR3 sequence is 13 residues long. Between the trimmed V and J ends, which lost 3 bases and 6 bases, there was a span of 10 bases. Germline CDR1 KGHDR, CDR2 SFDVKD. The CDR3 DNA reads as TGTGCCACCAGTGATGGTGCCGGAGATGGCTACACCTTC. Its translation is CATSDGAGDGYTF.

The chain carries TRBV28 and TRBJ2-3; 9 nucleotides line up with TRBD1. With V trimmed by 4 bases and J by 6 bases, 8 bases remained unmatched. This CDR3 spans 15 amino acids. The V gene's germline CDR1 is MDHEN and CDR2 SYDVKM. CDR3 coding DNA: TGTGCCAGCAGTTCCGCCGGGACAGGGATGGATACGCAGTATTTT. It codes for CASSSAGTGMDTQYF.

J is TRBJ2-1 and V is TRBV15, with a possible D match to TRBD1 (6 bases). CDR3 size: 13 residues. V was pared by 4 bases and J by 6 bases, with 10 bases between. Per the germline V gene, CDR1 is LNHNV and CDR2 is YYDKDF (reference sequence). The CDR3: CATSTGASNEQFF. CDR3 in DNA: TGTGCCACCAGCACAGGGGCCAGCAATGAGCAGTTCTTC.

The chain employs TRBV30 and TRBJ2-5; D gene ambiguous. The V gene lost 2 bases and the J gene lost 9 bases, with 16 bases spanning the gap. This CDR3 has 13 residues. Germline-derived CDR1 and CDR2 are GTSNPN and SVGIG (reference sequence). The CDR3 is CAWSPRLLSSQYF. As DNA, the CDR3 is TGTGCCTGGAGTCCACGACTCCTATCGTCCCAGTACTTC.